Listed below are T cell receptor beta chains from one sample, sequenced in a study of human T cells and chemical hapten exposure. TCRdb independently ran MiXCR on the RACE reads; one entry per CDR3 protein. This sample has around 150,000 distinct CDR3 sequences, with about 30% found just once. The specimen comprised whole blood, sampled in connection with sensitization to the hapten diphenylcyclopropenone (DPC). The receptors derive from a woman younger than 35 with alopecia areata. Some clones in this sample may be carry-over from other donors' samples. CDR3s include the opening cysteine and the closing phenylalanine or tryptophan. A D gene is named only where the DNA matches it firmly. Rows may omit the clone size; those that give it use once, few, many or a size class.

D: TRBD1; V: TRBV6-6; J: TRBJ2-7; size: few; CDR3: CASTRDRGAYEQYF; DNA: TGTGCCAGCACCCGGGACAGGGGCGCCTACGAGCAGTACTTC
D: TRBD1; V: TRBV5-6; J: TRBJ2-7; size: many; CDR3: CASSLDNSGQRVYEQYF; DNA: TGTGCCAGCAGCTTGGACAACTCGGGACAGAGAGTGTACGAGCAGTACTTC
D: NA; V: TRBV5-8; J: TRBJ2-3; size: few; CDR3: CASREEGRLTDTQYF; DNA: TGTGCCAGCAGGGAGGAAGGCCGACTTACAGATACGCAGTATTTT
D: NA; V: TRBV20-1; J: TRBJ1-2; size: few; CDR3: CSAKPVGNYGYTF; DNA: TGCAGTGCCAAGCCGGTGGGTAACTATGGCTACACCTTC
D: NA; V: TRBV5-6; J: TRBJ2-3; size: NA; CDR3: CASSRTGTLTDTQYF; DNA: TGTGCCAGCAGCAGGACCGGGACTTTGACAGATACGCAGTATTTT
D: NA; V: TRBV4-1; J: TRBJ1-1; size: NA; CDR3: CASSQDWGAANTEAFF; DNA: TGCGCCAGCAGCCAAGACTGGGGGGCGGCGAACACTGAAGCTTTCTTT
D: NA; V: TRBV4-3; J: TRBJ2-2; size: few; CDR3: CASSQDARHTGELFF; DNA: TGCGCCAGCAGCCAAGACGCTCGACACACCGGGGAGCTGTTTTTT
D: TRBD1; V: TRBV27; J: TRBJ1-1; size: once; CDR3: CASSVGTGAPRVFPEAFF; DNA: TGTGCCAGCAGTGTCGGGACAGGGGCCCCGCGGGTGTTCCCTGAAGCTTTCTTT
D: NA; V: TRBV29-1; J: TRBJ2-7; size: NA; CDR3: CSVESDFTYEQYF; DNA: TGCAGCGTTGAATCGGACTTCACCTACGAGCAGTACTTC
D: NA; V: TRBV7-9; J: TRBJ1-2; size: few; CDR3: CASSLAPTTNYGYTF; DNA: TGTGCCAGCAGCTTAGCCCCAACAACCAACTATGGCTACACCTTC
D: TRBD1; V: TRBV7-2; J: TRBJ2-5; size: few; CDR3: CASSSETGGWETQYF; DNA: TGTGCCAGCAGCTCCGAGACAGGGGGCTGGGAGACCCAGTACTTC
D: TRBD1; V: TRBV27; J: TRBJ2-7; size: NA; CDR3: CASSPLDRGDEQYF; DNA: TGTGCCAGCAGTCCGTTGGACAGGGGAGACGAGCAGTACTTC
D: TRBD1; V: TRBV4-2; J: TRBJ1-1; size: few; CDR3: CASSPRQGNTEAFF; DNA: TGTGCCAGCAGCCCTAGACAGGGGAACACTGAAGCTTTCTTT